These 18 T cell receptor beta chains share one sample of origin, sequenced in a study of cytomegalovirus exposure and HLA in healthy donors. 13 Jbeta primers and 60 Vbeta primers were used for the PCR. TCRdb's table, derived via immunoSEQ multiplex PCR, lists solely in-frame clones and lacks some. Here the sample spans about 55,000 clones, about 50% being singletons. Specimen: PBMCs. Receptor source: a human donor in good health.

In this sample, this clone turned up a few times. The rearrangement joins TRBV7-9 to TRBJ1-5, with 10 bases matching TRBD1. The length of the CDR3 is 17 residues. Germline trimming cut 5 bases from V and 6 bases from J; bases unmatched to any gene: 13. Germline CDR1 is SEHNR and CDR2 is FQNEAQ (reference sequence). The CDR3 loop is CASSLGQGGIWAQPQHF. For the CDR3, the DNA is TGTGCCAGCAGCCTTGGACAGGGGGGCATCTGGGCTCAGCCCCAGCATTTT.

This clone was observed a few times. The chain employs TRBV4-1 and TRBJ2-2; D is possibly TRBD1 (5 bases). CDR3 size: 15 residues. V dropped 0 bases and J dropped 6 bases, with 11 bases sitting between them. Germline V gene data show CDR1 as MGHRA and CDR2 as YSYEKL. The CDR3 sequence is CASSQDQQVAGELFF. The CDR3 nucleotides read TGCGCCAGCAGCCAAGATCAACAGGTCGCCGGGGAGCTGTTTTTT.

The CDR3 loop reads CASSLAHRGEAFF. DNA for the CDR3: TGTGCCAGCAGCTTGGCCCACAGGGGTGAAGCTTTCTTT. V gene TRBV5-4 combines with J gene TRBJ1-1; the match to TRBD1 covers 7 bases. The V segment lost 0 bases and the J segment 7 bases; nucleotides outside the gene matches: 3. This CDR3 spans 13 amino acids. CDR1 and CDR2 from the germline V gene are SGHNT and YYREEE (reference sequence).

As for this clone: A junction boundary mismatches the germline segment, possibly from a read error. The genes are TRBV7-9 and TRBJ2-7, with no clear D. Germline V gene lookup returns CDR1 SEHNR and CDR2 FQNEAQ (reference sequence). The CDR3 is 15 amino acids. For the CDR3, the DNA is TGTTCCAGCAGCGAGACCTCGACTGGCATCTACGAGCAGTACTTC. Its translation is CSSSETSTGIYEQYF.

The table lists this clone with a few counts. This chain connects TRBV19 to TRBJ1-1; D gene ambiguous. V lost 8 bases, J lost 0 bases, and 13 bases lay in between. The CDR3 has 14 residues. Germline V gives CDR1 LNHDA, CDR2 SQIVND (reference sequence). CDR3 residues: CASANGLMNTEAFF. In nucleotides, the CDR3 is TGTGCCAGTGCTAACGGACTGATGAACACTGAAGCTTTCTTT.

This clone was observed a handful of times. The J gene is TRBJ2-7, the V gene TRBV11-3, with D perhaps TRBD1 (6 bases). This CDR3 region has 14 residues. The ends were cut back, 5 bases at V and 1 base at J, with 12 bases in the middle. Germline-derived CDR1 and CDR2 are SGHNT and YENEEA. CDR3 sequence: CASSPRDTSYEQYF. CDR3 DNA sequence: TGTGCCAGCAGCCCCCGGGACACATCCTACGAGCAGTACTTC.

The rearrangement uses TRBV6-5 and TRBJ1-2; D not certain. The CDR3 is 14 amino acids. CDR1 is MNHEY, CDR2 SVGAGI, per germline. Trimming pared 5 bases from V and 4 bases from J, leaving 14 bases between. In DNA form, the CDR3 reads TGTGCCAGCAGTAAGCAGCGGGGAGCCTATGGCTACACCTTC. It yields the protein CASSKQRGAYGYTF.

This clone has a handful of counts. The chain employs TRBV7-9 and TRBJ2-3; TRBD1 is a possible D gene (5 bases). The germline V gene has CDR1 SEHNR and CDR2 FQNEAQ (reference sequence). Deletions cut 3 bases from V and 0 bases from J, with 7 bases between. CDR3 length: 14 residues. CDR3 sequence (DNA): TGTGCCAGCAGCTTGACAGCTAGCACAGATACGCAGTATTTT. Encoded protein: CASSLTASTDTQYF.

The chain carries TRBV10-3 and TRBJ1-1; D is possibly TRBD1 (5 bases). This CDR3 spans 18 amino acids. Between the trimmed V and J ends, which lost 4 bases and 1 base, there was a span of 22 bases. Germline values: CDR1 ENHRY, CDR2 SYGVKD. CDR3 coding DNA: TGTGCCATCAGTGGCCCTCTCCAGGGAAACCTACCGAACACTGAAGCTTTCTTT. As protein: CAISGPLQGNLPNTEAFF.

This clone was counted between two and nine times. CDR3 region: CAWINGNTEAFF. The CDR3 DNA sequence: TGTGCCTGGATCAACGGGAACACTGAAGCTTTCTTT. This sequence joins TRBV30 and TRBJ1-1; D unclear. The V end was cut by 4 bases, the J end by 1 base, with 7 bases between. The germline V gene has CDR1 GTSNPN and CDR2 SVGIG (reference sequence). The CDR3 consists of 12 residues.

This clone came up a few times. This rearrangement joins TRBV19 to TRBJ1-1; tentatively, D is TRBD1 (5 bases). Trimming shortened V by 1 base and J by 4 bases, and 10 bases separated the two germline ends. This CDR3 is built from 14 residues. CDR1 is LNHDA and CDR2 is SQIVND in the germline V gene (reference sequence). DNA for the CDR3: TGTGCCAGTAGTATAGGATGGGGCCCCACTGAAGCTTTCTTT. Encoded protein: CASSIGWGPTEAFF.

This clone has just a few counts. The J gene is TRBJ2-5, the V gene TRBV7-2; 10 nucleotides agree with TRBD1. Germline V lookup: CDR1 SGHTA, CDR2 FQGNSA. Unmatched junction bases numbered 10, after V lost 5 bases and J lost 1 base. CDR3 length: 17 residues. The CDR3 nucleotides read TGTGCCAGCAGCAGCACCGACAGGGGGCGAGTCCAAGAGACCCAGTACTTC. Protein product: CASSSTDRGRVQETQYF.

This clone was seen a handful of times. The V gene is TRBV5-4, the J gene TRBJ1-1; TRBD1 is a possible D gene (6 bases). Deletions cut 2 bases from V and 5 bases from J, with 13 bases between. Germline lookup yields CDR1 SGHNT and CDR2 YYREEE (reference sequence). The CDR3 runs to 14 residues. Written as DNA, the CDR3 is TGTGCCAGCAGCTTTTCAGGGGCGCGGACTGAAGCTTTCTTT. This codes for CASSFSGARTEAFF.

V gene TRBV5-1 combines with J gene TRBJ2-5; 9 bases are a match to TRBD1. The V and J ends lost 5 bases and 2 bases, in that order; junction bases with no gene match: 1. CDR1 is SGHRS, CDR2 YFSETQ, per germline. The CDR3 length is 13 residues. The CDR3 loop is CASRGTGQETQYF. The CDR3 bases are TGCGCCAGCAGGGGGACAGGGCAAGAGACCCAGTACTTC.

The rearrangement uses TRBV19 and TRBJ2-1; TRBD2 aligns across 8 bases. Germline trimming cut 10 bases from V and 8 bases from J; bases unmatched to any gene: 13. This CDR3 is built from 14 residues. CDR1 is LNHDA, CDR2 SQIVND, per germline (reference sequence). The CDR3 bases are TGTGCCACCAGAGAGGCGGGGGGCGGGGATGAGCAGTTCTTC. This encodes CATREAGGGDEQFF.

With respect to this clone: Compared with germline, one end of the junction differs, possibly owing to a read error. This sequence joins TRBV30 and TRBJ1-2; possibly TRBD1 for D (6 bases). The CDR3 contains 12 residues. Looked up from germline, CDR1 is GTSNPN and CDR2 is SVGIG (reference sequence). In DNA form, the CDR3 reads TGTGCCTGGAGTGACAGGGCCTATGGCTACCCCTTC. This codes for CAWSDRAYGYPF.

This chain connects TRBV7-6 to TRBJ1-1, with TRBD1 as a possible D gene (6 bases). The CDR3 has 13 amino acids. Germline assignment: CDR1 SGHVS and CDR2 FNYEAQ. V shed 1 base and J shed 4 bases, with 7 bases lying between them. CDR3 loop: CASSLVDSTEAFF. CDR3 nucleotides: TGTGCCAGCAGCTTAGTGGACAGCACTGAAGCTTTCTTT.

This clone was found a few times. The CDR3 DNA reads as TGTGCCAGCAGCCCCGGGACAGTGGTATATGGCTACACCTTC. This encodes CASSPGTVVYGYTF. The chain couples TRBV7-9 to TRBJ1-2, with 7 bases aligning to TRBD1. Trimming cost V 5 bases and J 5 bases; bases outside gene matches: 8. This CDR3 region has 14 residues. CDR1 is SEHNR and CDR2 is FQNEAQ in the germline V gene (reference sequence).